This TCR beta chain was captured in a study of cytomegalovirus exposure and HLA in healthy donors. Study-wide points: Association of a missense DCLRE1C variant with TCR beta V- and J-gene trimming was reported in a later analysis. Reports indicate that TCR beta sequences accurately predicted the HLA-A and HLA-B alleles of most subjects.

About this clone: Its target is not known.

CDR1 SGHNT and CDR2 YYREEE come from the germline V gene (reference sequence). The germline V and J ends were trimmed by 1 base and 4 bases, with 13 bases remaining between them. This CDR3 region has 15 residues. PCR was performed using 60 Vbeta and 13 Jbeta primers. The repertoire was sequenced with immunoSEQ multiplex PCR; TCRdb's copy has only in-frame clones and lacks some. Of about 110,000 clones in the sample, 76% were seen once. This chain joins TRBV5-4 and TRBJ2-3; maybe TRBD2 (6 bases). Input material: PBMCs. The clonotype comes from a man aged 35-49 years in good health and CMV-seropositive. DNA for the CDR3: TGTGCCAGCAGCTTGTCAACTAGCAGGCCAGATACGCAGTATTTT. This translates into CASSLSTSRPDTQYF.